This record concerns one TCR beta chain sequence. The method was immunoSEQ multiplex PCR; TCRdb's version includes in-frame clones alone and lacks a portion of them. The table includes roughly 330,000 clones, approximately 82% detected once. The data stem from a study of blood T cell repertoires in COVID-19. Study at large: COVID-19 samples collected from the United States, Italy and Spain covered acute and convalescent phases. In each case, the material was cDNA or gDNA derived from T cells, B-cell-depleted T cells, or PBMCs.

With V trimmed by 3 bases and J by 1 base, 6 bases remained unmatched. The germline CDR1 and CDR2 sequences are SGHRS and YFSETQ. CDR3 length: 16 amino acids. Sequencing input: peripheral blood. The TCR was taken from a woman aged 50 to 60 with acute or convalescent COVID-19. This sequence joins TRBV5-1 and TRBJ2-5; 10 nucleotides match TRBD1. CDR3 nucleotide sequence: TGCGCCAGCAGCTCCAGGACAGGGGGAGGCCAAGAGACCCAGTACTTC. As protein: CASSSRTGGGQETQYF. The full variable domain, in which reference TRBV5-1 and TRBJ2-5 provide the parts outside the CDR3, is KAGVTQTPRYLIKTRGQQVTLSCSPISGHRSVSWYQQTPGQGLQFLFEYFSETQRNKGNFPGRFSGRQFSNSRSEMNVSTLELGDSALYLCASSSRTGGGQETQYFGPGTRLLVL.